The TCR beta chain described here comes from a study of T-cell reconstitution after alpha-beta-depleted transplantation in children. Study-level findings and limits: Fresh T-cell production supplied most of the T-cell counts and diversity seen one year after transplant. Alpha-beta T cells present about two months after transplant were reported to originate from several hundred expanded graft clones. High day-60 TCRbeta diversity in some patients came from surviving recipient T cells and thymic progenitors.

This CDR3 spans 14 amino acids. In germline, CDR1 is SGHTA, CDR2 FQGNSA. Trimming cost V 2 bases and J 5 bases, with 13 bases left between them. Unique molecular identifiers featured in how the TCRbeta library was prepared. TCRdb reprocessed the PCR reads with MiXCR, giving one entry per CDR3 protein. The sample consists of hundreds of thousands of distinct CDR3 sequences, over 10% of them appearing once. This clonotype was found a few times. Its antigen is not identified. This chain joins TRBV7-2 and TRBJ2-7, with D possibly called TRBD1 or TRBD2 (6 bases each). The TCR originated in a male patient younger than 18 who had a stem cell transplant for acute myeloid leukemia, so the T cells may come from the graft donor. This specimen consisted of PBMCs, mostly from graft donor cells, obtained 360 days after TCRalphabeta/CD19-depleted stem cell transplant. CDR3 sequence: CASSLSGDTNEQYF. DNA for the CDR3: TGTGCCAGCAGCTTATCGGGGGACACCAACGAGCAGTACTTC.